The 3 T cell receptor beta chains in this list originate from one sample, sequenced in a study of cytotoxic CD8 clonotypes in ibrutinib-treated CLL. The table came from immunoSEQ multiplex PCR; TCRdb's copy has only in-frame clones and leaves some out. The sample holds about 140,000 clones, 75% to 85% seen once. The starting material was PBMCs, obtained after 36 months of ibrutinib treatment. Receptor source: a human donor with chronic lymphocytic leukemia.

This clone was observed a handful of times. J is TRBJ2-7 and V is TRBV4-1; D gene uncertain. This CDR3 has 14 residues. The V gene's germline CDR1 is MGHRA and CDR2 YSYEKL. Between the trimmed V and J ends, which lost 0 bases and 5 bases, there was a span of 11 bases. Here the CDR3 DNA reads TGCGCCAGCAGCCAAGACCGGCTCCTGGACGAGCAGTACTTC. Translation gives CASSQDRLLDEQYF.

The chain links TRBV5-6 to TRBJ2-7, with TRBD1 identical over 8 bases. Per germline, CDR1 SGHDT and CDR2 YYEEEE. The trim removed 0 bases at V and 2 bases at J, leaving 7 bases unmatched. The CDR3 has 16 amino acids. The DNA for the CDR3 is TGTGCCAGCAGCTTGGGCTGGCAGGGGGCCACCTACGAGCAGTACTTC. It yields the protein CASSLGWQGATYEQYF.

This chain uses TRBV30 with TRBJ1-2; 9 positions agree with TRBD1. Germline V lookup: CDR1 GTSNPN, CDR2 SVGIG (reference sequence). Trimming took 3 bases from V and 8 from J; bases not matched to a gene: 4. CDR3 length equals 12 residues. CDR3 amino acids: CAWRRTGDGYTF. CDR3 DNA sequence: TGTGCCTGGAGGAGGACAGGGGACGGCTACACCTTC.